The source of this T cell receptor (beta chain) is a study of T cells in Graves' hyperthyroidism and ophthalmopathy. Study-wide results and caveats: Ophthalmopathy was identified by the model a median around 6.9 months ahead of onset. Appearing also in blood were most of the thyroid clonotypes expanded above 0.001.

Germline lookup yields CDR1 SQVTM and CDR2 ANQGSEA. There are 11 residues in the CDR3. V lost 5 bases and J lost 4, with 6 bases in between. Regions amplified from RNA transcripts were the TCR beta CDR3 regions. A set of HTBI primers served as the primers for a first-round RT-PCR of the TCR CDR3. TCRdb called the multiplex PCR reads again in MiXCR, with one record for every CDR3 protein. The sample comprises 85,000 to 110,000 distinct CDR3 sequences, 45% to 50% of which are singletons, and roughly 24% rests with the top ten. This clonotype was seen a single time. Its antigen is not identified. This chain connects TRBV29-1 to TRBJ1-3; D might be TRBD1 (5 bases). This clonotype was sampled from a man in his forties with Graves' hyperthyroidism. Sequencing was performed on blood. CDR3 amino acids: CSVRTGNTIYF. CDR3 coding DNA: TGCAGCGTTCGGACAGGAAACACCATATATTTT.